One T cell receptor (beta chain) is described in this entry. Its antigen is not identified. TCR beta CDR3 region amplification was performed from RNA transcripts. With the HTBI primer set, the TCR CDR3 went through a first round of RT-PCR. TCRdb independently ran MiXCR on the multiplex PCR reads; one entry per CDR3 protein. Of roughly 100,000 distinct CDR3 sequences listed, around 40% were seen once; the top ten hold roughly 10%. This record comes from a study of T cells in Graves' hyperthyroidism and ophthalmopathy. Whole-study findings and limits: Most clonotypes expanded in thyroid above 0.001 were likewise present in blood.

Germline V gene sequence: CDR1 SGHVS, CDR2 FNYEAQ. The CDR3 covers 16 residues. J was trimmed by 5 bases and V by 3 bases; bases with no gene match: 10. Sequencing was performed on peripheral blood or thyroid tissue (not recorded which). This chain connects TRBV7-6 to TRBJ2-5, with 9 bases identical to TRBD2. The source is a woman aged 25 to 39 with Graves' hyperthyroidism. Here the CDR3 reads CASSFSISGRLETQYF. The CDR3, as DNA: TGTGCCAGCAGCTTCAGCATTAGCGGGAGATTGGAGACCCAGTACTTC.